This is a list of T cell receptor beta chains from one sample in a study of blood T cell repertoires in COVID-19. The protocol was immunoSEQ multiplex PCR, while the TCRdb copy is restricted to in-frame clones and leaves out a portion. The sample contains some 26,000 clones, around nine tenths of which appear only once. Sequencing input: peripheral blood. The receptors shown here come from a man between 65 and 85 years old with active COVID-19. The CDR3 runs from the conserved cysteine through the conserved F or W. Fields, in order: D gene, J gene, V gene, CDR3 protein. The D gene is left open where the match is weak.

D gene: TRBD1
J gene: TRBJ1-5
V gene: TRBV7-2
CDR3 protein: CASSPNGRGNQPQHF

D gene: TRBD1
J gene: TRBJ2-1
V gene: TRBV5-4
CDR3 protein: CASRPGTGGGNEQFF

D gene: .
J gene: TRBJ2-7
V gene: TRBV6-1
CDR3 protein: CASSEIPSSYEQYF

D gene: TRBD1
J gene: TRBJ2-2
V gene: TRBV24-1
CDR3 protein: CATRPQGADGELFF

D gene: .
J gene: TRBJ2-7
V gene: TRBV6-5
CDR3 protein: CASRGTTRASHEQYF

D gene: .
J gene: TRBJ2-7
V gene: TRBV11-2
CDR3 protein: CASSLDRDISKEQYF

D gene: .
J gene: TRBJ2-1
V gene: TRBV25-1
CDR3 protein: CASSAVMVGEQFF

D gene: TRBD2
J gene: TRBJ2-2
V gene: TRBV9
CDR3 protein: CASGVLAGGNTGELFF

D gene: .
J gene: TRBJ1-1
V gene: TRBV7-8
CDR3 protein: CASSKARYTEAFF

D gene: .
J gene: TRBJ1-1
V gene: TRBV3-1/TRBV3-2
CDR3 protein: CASSQLLRDNGAFF

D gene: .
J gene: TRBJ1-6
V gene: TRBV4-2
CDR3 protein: CASSPAAGNSPLHF

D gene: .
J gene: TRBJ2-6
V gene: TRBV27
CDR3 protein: CASSLSLSSGANVLTF

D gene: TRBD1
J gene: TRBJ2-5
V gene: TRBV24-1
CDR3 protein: CATSERGLTETQYF

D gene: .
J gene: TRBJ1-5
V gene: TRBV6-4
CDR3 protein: CASSPRGDYQPQHF

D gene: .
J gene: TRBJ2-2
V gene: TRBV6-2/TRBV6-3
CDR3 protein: CASSYTRAYTTNTGELFF

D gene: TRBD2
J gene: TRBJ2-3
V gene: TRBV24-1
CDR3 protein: CATSGTSGGTPGADTQYF

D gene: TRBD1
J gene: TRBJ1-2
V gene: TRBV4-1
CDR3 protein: CASSQDPGTANYGYTF

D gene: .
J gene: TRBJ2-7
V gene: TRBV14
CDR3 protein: CASGTGLEQYF

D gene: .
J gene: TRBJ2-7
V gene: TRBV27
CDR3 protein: CASSFGPGYEQYF

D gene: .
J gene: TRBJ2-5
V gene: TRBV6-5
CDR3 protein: CASSYSKGGGTQYF

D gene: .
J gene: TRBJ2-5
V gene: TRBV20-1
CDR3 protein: CSARYQETQYF

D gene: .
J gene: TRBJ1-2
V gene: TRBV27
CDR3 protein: CASTALRTGVRKHYGYTF

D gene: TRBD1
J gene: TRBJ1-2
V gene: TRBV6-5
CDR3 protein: CASSYEGQGGDGYTF

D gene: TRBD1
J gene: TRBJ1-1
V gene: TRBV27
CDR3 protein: CASRQGLGEAFF

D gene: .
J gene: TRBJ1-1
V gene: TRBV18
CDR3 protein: CASSPIQGATEAFF

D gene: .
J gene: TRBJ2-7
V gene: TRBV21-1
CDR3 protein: CASSKMICSLRRVYEQYF

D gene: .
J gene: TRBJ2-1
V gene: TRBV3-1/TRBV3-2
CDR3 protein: CASSQGTRDEQFF

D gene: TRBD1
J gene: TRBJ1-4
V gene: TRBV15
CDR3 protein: CATSRDQGQGWGTNEKLFF

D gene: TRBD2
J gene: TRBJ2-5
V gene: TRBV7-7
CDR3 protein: CASSPGLAGGETQYF

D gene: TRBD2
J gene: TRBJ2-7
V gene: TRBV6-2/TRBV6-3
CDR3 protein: CASNPGTSRVEQYF

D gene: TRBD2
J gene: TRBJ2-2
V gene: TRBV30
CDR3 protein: CAWSPGLAGDRELFF

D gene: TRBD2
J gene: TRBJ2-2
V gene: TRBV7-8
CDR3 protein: CASRVAGALGELFF

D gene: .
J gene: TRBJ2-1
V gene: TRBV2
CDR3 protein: CASTPRRQGNNEQFF

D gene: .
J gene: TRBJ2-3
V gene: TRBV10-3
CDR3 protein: CAISSLRSTDTQYF

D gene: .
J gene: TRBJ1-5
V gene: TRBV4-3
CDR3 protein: CASSQGRVGQPQHF

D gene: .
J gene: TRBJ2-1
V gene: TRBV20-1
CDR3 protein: CSASYTRSSYNEQFF

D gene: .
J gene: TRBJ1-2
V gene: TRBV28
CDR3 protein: CASSPGGGYGYTF

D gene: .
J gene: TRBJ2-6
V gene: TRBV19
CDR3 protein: CASSFRGSRSGANVLTF

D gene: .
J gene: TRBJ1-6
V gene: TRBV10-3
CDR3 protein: CAIWGGERSPLHF

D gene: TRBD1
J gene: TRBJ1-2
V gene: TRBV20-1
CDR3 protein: CSARTGSGYTF

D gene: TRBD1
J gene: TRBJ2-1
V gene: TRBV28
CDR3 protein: CASSGQDRAYNEQFF

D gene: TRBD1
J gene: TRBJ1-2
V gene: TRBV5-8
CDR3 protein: CASSLDYRGSVGYTF

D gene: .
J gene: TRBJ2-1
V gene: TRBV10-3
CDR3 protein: CAISEVTGFSYNEQFF

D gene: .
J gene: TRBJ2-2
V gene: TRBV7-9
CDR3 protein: CASSLASLRNTGELFF

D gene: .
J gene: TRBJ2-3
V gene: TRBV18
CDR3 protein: CASSPLSTDTQYF

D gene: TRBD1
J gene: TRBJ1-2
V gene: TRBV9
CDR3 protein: CASSVGQGAYGYTF

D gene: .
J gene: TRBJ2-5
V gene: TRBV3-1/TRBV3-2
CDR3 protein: CASSPRGKETQYF

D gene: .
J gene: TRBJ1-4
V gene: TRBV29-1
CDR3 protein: CSVMTNEKLFF

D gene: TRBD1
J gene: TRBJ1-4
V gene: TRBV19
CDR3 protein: CASTTTQGNEKLFF

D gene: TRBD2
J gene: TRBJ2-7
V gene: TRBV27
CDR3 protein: CASSLLLAGGPHEQYF

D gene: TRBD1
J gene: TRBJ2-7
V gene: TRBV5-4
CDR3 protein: CASSLGQDFSYEQYF

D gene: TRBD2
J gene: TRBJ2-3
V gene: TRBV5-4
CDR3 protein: CASSSERGASTDTQYF

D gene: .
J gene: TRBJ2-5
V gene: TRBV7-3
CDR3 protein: CASSPTDRQETQYF

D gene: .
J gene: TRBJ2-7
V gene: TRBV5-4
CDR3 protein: CASSLAGNHEQYF